The sequence of this T cell receptor beta chain was determined in a study of breast tumors, draining lymph nodes, adjacent tissues listed by TCRdb under 2016. In terms of the full investigation: The study compared TCR beta repertoires across tumor, adjacent nontumor tissue and axillary lymph nodes from breast cancer patients. The study aimed to assess the relationships and possible T-cell exchange between tumor, surrounding tissue and draining lymph node repertoires in human breast cancer. Overall results and qualifications from the work: The data were judged consistent with most tumor T cells deriving from the lymph node and then expanding within tumor tissue. The similarity between tumor and nontumor tissue repertoires was significantly greater in luminal-like breast cancer than in basal-like breast cancer. Tumors showed preferential V and J gene usage, and their T-cell repertoire diversity fell below that of lymph nodes yet above that of nontumor tissue. The conclusion that tumor T cells originate in lymph nodes was framed as consistent with a hypothesis rather than directly demonstrated.

This clonotype was seen at least ten times. Its antigen has not been determined. Per-base qualities were not stored, and no clone one base away is much larger. The run used an Illumina HiSeq 2000. Multiplex PCR amplification was used to generate the TCR beta chain libraries. The amplified TCR beta chain products were analyzed by high-throughput sequencing. Clones were called with MiXCR by TCRdb after fastp trimmed the public reads at Q25, and only in-frame beta chains were retained. When rows share a CDR3 protein, they turn into one entry using the most common DNA and genes. Within this sample are about 52,000 distinct CDR3 sequences, with approximately 45% of them counted one time only. The ten most abundant clones make up approximately 10% of the sample. Here V drops 0 bases and J drops 3 bases, and the junction holds 4 bases not matched to any gene. From cysteine to phenylalanine, the CDR3 is 16 amino acids long. The CDR3 DNA has 48 bases and is translated from base 1. The germline V gene provides CDR1 SGHRS and CDR2 YFSETQ.

Sequenced material: breast tumor tissue. The V and J segments used are TRBV5-1 and TRBJ2-3; a stretch of 10 junction bases matches TRBD2. The receptor comes from a female donor with breast cancer. Some clones in this sample may be carry-over from other donors' samples. The nucleotide sequence reads TGCGCCAGCAGCTTGGGATCTAGCGGGAGTACAGATACGCAGTATTTT. Its amino acids are CASSLGSSGSTDTQYF.